A single sample is the source of the 4 T cell receptor beta chains below, sequenced in a study of T-cell memory formation after mild COVID-19. TCRdb processed the 5' RACE reads anew with MiXCR; each CDR3 protein has one entry. In the table there are about 600,000 distinct CDR3 sequences, about 20% of which are singletons. The material sequenced was PBMCs or a T cell subset sorted from them (not recorded which). The receptors here all came from an adult woman who had mild COVID-19 (a few samples of this study predate the infection). Cell type and time point are not known.

This clonotype was observed a few times. This chain joins TRBV5-1 and TRBJ2-7; maybe TRBD2 (6 bases). Germline assignment: CDR1 SGHRS and CDR2 YFSETQ. CDR3 length: 13 amino acids. Trimming shortened V by 3 bases and J by 5 bases, and 12 bases separated the two germline ends. CDR3 nucleotide sequence: TGCGCCAGCAGCTCCCTACCGGGGGACGAGCAGTACTTC. This codes for CASSSLPGDEQYF.

The V gene is TRBV6-6, the J gene TRBJ1-4; TRBD1 agrees at 8 bases. Germline lookup yields CDR1 MNHNY and CDR2 SVGAGI (reference sequence). The CDR3 is 16 residues long. V was clipped by 5 bases and J by 5 bases; unmatched bases: 10. CDR3 coding DNA: TGTGCCAGCAGTCGATCTGGGACAGGAGGGAATGAAAAACTGTTTTTT. Its translation is CASSRSGTGGNEKLFF.

The CDR3, as DNA: TGCGCCAGCAGCCAATCACCGCTAGCGGGGCGCACAGATACGCAGTATTTT. This codes for CASSQSPLAGRTDTQYF. This chain connects TRBV4-1 to TRBJ2-3, with 9 bases fitting TRBD2. This CDR3 has 17 residues. After removal of 2 bases from V and 1 base from J, the junction contained 7 bases not matched to a gene. Germline values: CDR1 MGHRA, CDR2 YSYEKL.

This clonotype appeared a few times. This chain's CDR3 is CATSWDSNNEQFF. The CDR3 coding sequence is TGTGCCACCAGTTGGGACTCTAACAATGAGCAGTTCTTC. V is TRBV24-1 and J is TRBJ2-1; D perhaps matches TRBD2 (6 bases). Germline V CDR1 and CDR2: KGHDR, SFDVKD. The V end was cut by 6 bases, the J end by 5 bases, with 10 bases between. This CDR3 is built from 13 residues.